The 22 T cell receptor beta chains in this list originate from one sample, sequenced in a study of CD8 T cells in ankylosing spondylitis. Each CDR3 protein gets one entry after TCRdb re-called the 5' RACE reads with MiXCR. The sample lists 650,000 to 800,000 distinct CDR3 sequences, around 17% seen once, with around a fifth in the top ten. Overall study results and limits: A motif of eight or nine highly homologous TCR beta variants was seen as apparently characteristic of ankylosing spondylitis blood.

No antigen has been identified for these receptors. The sequencing input was blood, either unsorted or a sorted T cell fraction (not recorded which). These receptors all come from a male donor with ankylosing spondylitis.

This sequence joins TRBV28 and TRBJ2-1; 9 bases map to TRBD2. The ends lost 1 base at V and 14 bases at J; junction bases unmatched: 12. This CDR3 spans 15 amino acids. Germline CDR1 reads MDHEN; CDR2 reads SYDVKM. This chain's CDR3 is CASSLYGGRAPDEFF. CDR3 coding DNA: TGTGCCAGCAGTTTATACGGCGGGAGGGCACCAGACGAGTTCTTC.

This clonotype has a handful of counts. In nucleotides, the CDR3 is TGCGCCAGCAGCTCGCCTCCGGGACTAGCGGGGCTTAGCACAGATACGCAGTATTTT. Its protein product is CASSSPPGLAGLSTDTQYF. This chain uses TRBV5-1 with TRBJ2-3; 13 nucleotides line up with TRBD2. CDR3 length: 19 amino acids. V gave up 3 bases and J gave up 0 bases; unmatched junction bases: 10. CDR1 SGHRS and CDR2 YFSETQ come from the germline V gene.

The CDR3 DNA follows: TGTGCCAGCAGCTTGGTAGGGAACGACAATGAGCAGTTCTTC. This translates into CASSLVGNDNEQFF. The genes are TRBV5-6 and TRBJ2-1; the D is unclear. The CDR3 is 14 amino acids. Germline assignment: CDR1 SGHDT and CDR2 YYEEEE. V was cut by 0 bases and J by 5 bases, with 9 bases left in between.

The count of this clonotype is one. This chain connects TRBV30 to TRBJ1-2; maybe TRBD1 (6 bases). V lost 7 bases and J 8 bases, leaving 14 bases between the germline ends. Germline CDR1 reads GTSNPN; CDR2 reads SVGIG (reference sequence). This CDR3 has 11 amino acids. The CDR3 bases are TGTGCCTCAATCAGGGGAGACGGCTACACCTTC. Its protein product is CASIRGDGYTF.

CDR3 loop: CSARGTPRETQYF. CDR3 nucleotide sequence: TGCAGTGCTAGAGGTACTCCGAGGGAGACCCAGTACTTC. The rearrangement links TRBV20-1 to TRBJ2-5; no clear D. Germline-derived CDR1 and CDR2 are DFQATT and SNEGSKA (reference sequence). Between the trimmed V and J ends, which lost 1 base and 5 bases, there was a span of 11 bases. This CDR3 spans 13 amino acids.

This chain connects TRBV3-1 to TRBJ1-1, with 7 bases lining up with TRBD1. This CDR3 spans 17 amino acids. CDR1 is LGHDT and CDR2 is YNNKEL in the germline V gene (reference sequence). Germline trimming cut 4 bases from V and 0 bases from J; bases unmatched to any gene: 11. CDR3 coding DNA: TGTGCCAGCAGCCCCCGGGACAGCGCCTACATGAACACTGAAGCTTTCTTT. Translating it yields CASSPRDSAYMNTEAFF.

This clonotype was seen only a few times. The chain has TRBV20-1 and TRBJ2-2; 12 positions match TRBD1. CDR3 length equals 15 residues. In germline, CDR1 is DFQATT, CDR2 SNEGSKA (reference sequence). The J segment lost 6 bases and the V segment lost 3 bases, leaving 5 bases of the junction unmatched. CDR3 loop: CSARGTGGAAGELFF. CDR3 nucleotides: TGCAGTGCTAGGGGGACAGGGGGCGCGGCCGGGGAGCTGTTTTTT.

This clonotype was counted many times. This chain joins TRBV24-1 and TRBJ2-3; 8 positions agree with TRBD2. J lost 5 bases, V lost 2 bases, and 11 bases had no gene match. CDR3 length equals 17 residues. From germline, CDR1 is KGHDR and CDR2 SFDVKD. CDR3 sequence: CATSDSKAGVIGDTQYF. The CDR3 DNA sequence: TGTGCCACCAGTGATTCAAAAGCGGGAGTCATTGGAGATACGCAGTATTTT.

This chain links TRBV19 with TRBJ2-4; D is undetermined. This CDR3 region has 13 residues. Germline CDR1 LNHDA, CDR2 SQIVND (reference sequence). Between the trimmed V and J ends, which lost 4 bases and 6 bases, there was a span of 10 bases. The CDR3 DNA follows: TGTGCCAGTAGTAAGGGATTTGGAAACATTCAGTACTTC. The encoded protein is CASSKGFGNIQYF.

This clonotype was found a few times. The rearrangement joins TRBV5-5 to TRBJ1-4; D possibly corresponds to TRBD1 (5 bases). The V end was cut by 4 bases, the J end by 11 bases, with 27 bases between. Germline CDR1 reads SGHKS; CDR2 reads YYEKEE (reference sequence). The CDR3 contains 17 residues. CDR3 in amino acids: CASSTEPQGLVLGKLFF. In DNA, the CDR3 is TGTGCCAGCAGCACCGAACCCCAGGGTTTGGTACTGGGGAAACTGTTTTTT.

The chain recombines TRBV6-1 with TRBJ2-1; TRBD2 aligns across 12 bases. From germline, CDR1 is MNHNS and CDR2 SASEGT. This CDR3 has 18 amino acids. J lost 5 bases, V lost 6 bases, and 14 bases had no gene match. In nucleotides, the CDR3 is TGTGCCAGCAGCCCCCCGGGACTAGCGGGCCTAAGGGACAATGAGCAGTTCTTC. Amino acid sequence: CASSPPGLAGLRDNEQFF.

The chain is built from TRBV5-1 and TRBJ1-1, with a possible D match to TRBD1 (5 bases). Germline V lookup: CDR1 SGHRS, CDR2 YFSETQ. There are 15 residues in the CDR3. V was clipped by 0 bases and J by 2 bases, with 11 bases between them. The CDR3 coding sequence is TGCGCCAGCAGCTTGGTAGACAGAATAAACACTGAAGCTTTCTTT. It codes for CASSLVDRINTEAFF.

J is TRBJ2-1 and V is TRBV14, with 8 nucleotides matching TRBD1. Trimming cost V 8 bases and J 8 bases; bases outside gene matches: 14. Germline values: CDR1 SGHDN, CDR2 FVKESK. The CDR3 loop spans 15 amino acids. CDR3 in DNA: TGTGCCAGCCGCCCCCGGACAGGGTATGTTGATGAGCAGTTCTTC. It codes for CASRPRTGYVDEQFF.

The genes are TRBV12-3 or TRBV12-4 and TRBJ1-5, with 8 bases identical to TRBD1. CDR3 length: 14 amino acids. The ends lost 5 bases at V and 5 bases at J; junction bases unmatched: 5. The CDR3 region is CASSETGGDQPQHF. As DNA, the CDR3 is TGTGCCAGCAGTGAAACAGGGGGTGATCAGCCCCAGCATTTT.

The gene calls are TRBV7-2 and TRBJ1-1; possible D gene TRBD1, 6 bases. Per the germline V gene, CDR1 is SGHTA and CDR2 is FQGNSA. The V and J ends lost 5 bases and 5 bases respectively, with 24 bases between them. This CDR3 is 17 amino acids long. The CDR3 is CASSGSGVRQGGTEAFF. In DNA, the CDR3 is TGTGCCAGCAGCGGGTCAGGGGTGCGGCAGGGAGGGACTGAAGCTTTCTTT.

The chain uses TRBV7-9 and TRBJ1-1; weak D call: TRBD1 (5 bases). The CDR3 runs 14 residues. Germline values: CDR1 SEHNR, CDR2 FQNEAQ (reference sequence). Trimming pared 6 bases from V and 4 bases from J, leaving 15 bases between. The CDR3 spells CASRARRRGTEAFF. The CDR3 DNA sequence: TGTGCCAGCAGAGCCCGACGAAGGGGCACTGAAGCTTTCTTT.

The chain links TRBV7-8 to TRBJ2-7; 10 nucleotides agree with TRBD1. Per the germline V gene, CDR1 is SGHVS and CDR2 is FQNEAQ. V lost 5 bases and J lost 2; bases outside the gene matches: 12. The CDR3 has 17 residues. In DNA form, the CDR3 reads TGTGCCAGCAGCGCCAATTACCGGGACAGGGGAACCTACGAGCAGTACTTC. It encodes CASSANYRDRGTYEQYF.

The V call is TRBV30, the J call TRBJ2-7; D possibly corresponds to TRBD1 (6 bases). CDR3 size: 14 residues. Germline V lookup: CDR1 GTSNPN, CDR2 SVGIG (reference sequence). With 3 bases removed from V and 0 bases from J, the gap between germline ends came to 12 bases. The CDR3 sequence is CAWSHRASSYEQYF. CDR3 DNA: TGTGCCTGGAGCCACAGGGCGAGCTCCTACGAGCAGTACTTC.

This clonotype was seen many times. The chain has TRBV24-1 and TRBJ2-1; no firm D call. The CDR3 covers 14 residues. Germline CDR1 and CDR2: KGHDR and SFDVKD. V was shortened by 0 bases and J by 5 bases, with 7 bases between the two germline ends. DNA of the CDR3: TGTGCCACCAGTGATTTGGACGGTAACAATGAGCAGTTCTTC. Translation: CATSDLDGNNEQFF.

This chain links TRBV12-3 or TRBV12-4 with TRBJ2-2; no definite D call. The CDR3 runs 14 residues. With 7 bases removed from V and 6 bases from J, the gap between germline ends came to 15 bases. CDR3 loop: CASKNLHSPGELFF. The CDR3 DNA follows: TGTGCCAGCAAAAACCTCCATAGTCCCGGGGAGCTGTTTTTT.

V is TRBV11-2 and J is TRBJ1-2; D gene unclear. V lost 5 bases to trimming and J lost 4 bases, with 11 bases between them. The CDR3 runs to 13 residues. Germline V gives CDR1 SGHAT, CDR2 FQNNGV. The CDR3 DNA reads as TGTGCCAGCAGCCACCGCGGGAGCTATGGCTACACCTTC. It encodes CASSHRGSYGYTF.

This clonotype was counted only a few times. This chain joins TRBV11-2 and TRBJ1-1; D might be TRBD1 (5 bases). Trimming removed 2 bases at V and 2 bases at J, with 24 bases between. There are 19 residues in the CDR3. Per germline, CDR1 SGHAT and CDR2 FQNNGV. CDR3 residues: CASSLWEYAAGGGNTEAFF. CDR3 bases: TGTGCCAGCAGCTTATGGGAGTACGCCGCCGGGGGAGGTAACACTGAAGCTTTCTTT.